This T cell receptor (beta chain) emerged from a study of blood T cell repertoires in COVID-19. Assay: immunoSEQ multiplex PCR; the TCRdb copy retains only in-frame clones and omits some. Among approximately 300,000 clones listed, 85% to 90% were seen once. V gave up 6 bases and J gave up 4 bases, with 16 bases separating them. Germline CDR1 reads MNHEY; CDR2 reads SMNVEV (reference sequence). The CDR3 runs 15 residues. Sequences were obtained from peripheral blood. The V gene is TRBV27, the J gene TRBJ1-5; D is uncertain. The clonotype comes from a woman in her thirties or forties with COVID-19, enrolled during active disease. CDR3 coding DNA: TGTGCCAGCAGCCAAAATCAGACACCTAATCAGCCCCAGCATTTT. Translated: CASSQNQTPNQPQHF.